The rows below give T cell receptor beta chains drawn from one sample of a study of early stage breast cancer tumors. Data came from immunoSEQ multiplex PCR; TCRdb stores just in-frame clones and leaves some out. The repertoire has some 36,000 clones, roughly 72% of them found once; the top ten carry about 6.8%. The sequenced sample consisted of blood. Receptors originate from a person aged 60 to 70 with breast cancer. The CDR3 runs from the conserved cysteine through the conserved F or W. Each record gives: J gene, V gene, CDR3 protein.

>TRBJ2-7|TRBV12-5
CASGFVPQGNSYEQYF
>TRBJ2-7|TRBV29-1
CSVRDGDSYEQYF
>TRBJ2-3|TRBV7-9
CASSFDGLEGDTQYF
>TRBJ2-2|TRBV4-1
CASSPRRLHTGELFF
>TRBJ2-7|TRBV27
CASSLLGGPSSYEQYF
>TRBJ2-1|TRBV5-1
CASSLTGYNEQFF
>TRBJ2-1|TRBV2
CASSEDTYFNEQFF
>TRBJ1-1|TRBV5-1
CASSLVSGTEAFF
>TRBJ2-3|TRBV5-4
CASSLERHSTDTQYF
>TRBJ1-3|TRBV30
CAWSGRASSGNTIYF
>TRBJ1-6|TRBV19
CASSTPVTSYNSPLHF
>TRBJ2-3|TRBV27
CAGTSGPNTDTQYF
>TRBJ1-2|TRBV6-6
CATAIPRGPANYGYTF
>TRBJ2-5|TRBV19
CATDGGGTQYF
>TRBJ1-4|TRBV7-9
CASSQGAGGPNEKLFF
>TRBJ2-2|TRBV9
CASSIQSSGELFF
>TRBJ2-7|TRBV19
CASSIVGQGTYEQYF
>TRBJ2-3|TRBV2
CASSDGGDTDTQYF
>TRBJ2-5|TRBV14
CASSHPPWWAQYF
>TRBJ1-1|TRBV5-1
CASSLGLQGKAEAFF
>TRBJ1-5|TRBV7-2
CASSLGLGAQPQHF
>TRBJ2-1|TRBV9
CASSVGGDSRYNEQFF
>TRBJ1-3|TRBV9
CASSPQVSGNTIYF
>TRBJ1-2|TRBV18
CASSPDSTVNYGYTF
>TRBJ2-7|TRBV28
CASRGAGSSYEQYF
>TRBJ2-5|TRBV19
CASSPRDRGSETQYF
>TRBJ1-4|TRBV7-8
CASSMPRGNEKLFF
>TRBJ2-7|TRBV27
CASSLGTGYEQYF
>TRBJ1-4|TRBV4-1
CASSQTGSTNEKLFF
>TRBJ2-3|TRBV30
CAWSVDGGGTDTQYF
>TRBJ2-7|TRBV5-1
CASSLRQGHPYEQYF
>TRBJ2-5|TRBV4-1
CASSPLGGEGHETQYF
>TRBJ2-7|TRBV10-3
CAIRGTSGNSYEQYF
>TRBJ2-7|TRBV18
CASSLTGGNYEQYF
>TRBJ2-1|TRBV4-1
CASSPRDGNEQFF
>TRBJ1-5|TRBV7-8
CASSSGTRGSQPQHF
>TRBJ2-7|TRBV27
CASRPPRSGNRNLYEQYF
>TRBJ1-1|TRBV7-6
CASSTRTGDLTEAFF
>TRBJ1-1|TRBV2
CASRGQNTEAFF
>TRBJ2-3|TRBV6-1
CASSEFGSDSTDTQYF
>TRBJ1-1|TRBV7-8
CASSLKTANTEAFF
>TRBJ2-7|TRBV2
CASRGILTSGSYEQYF
>TRBJ1-2|TRBV5-1
CASSFGDGDGYTF
>TRBJ2-1|TRBV29-1
CSILGGAYNEQFF
>TRBJ2-5|TRBV6-1
CASRKGGNEETQYF
>TRBJ2-1|TRBV2
CASSLLAGGSEQFF
>TRBJ1-4|TRBV15
CATSSGPVSTNEKLFF
>TRBJ1-3|TRBV6-1
CASSEVQGGNTIYF
>TRBJ2-1|TRBV19
CASSIRTRTYNEQFF
>TRBJ2-3|TRBV7-7
CASSISLQGFDTQYF
>TRBJ2-3|TRBV19
CASRLAGEVQYF
>TRBJ2-3|TRBV7-3
CASSLWGADTQYF
>TRBJ1-2|TRBV6-1
CASGGQSFYGYTF
>TRBJ2-7|TRBV7-2
CASSSPVGGAGEQYF